The text below deals with one T cell receptor beta chain. Its antigen is currently unknown. These data come from a study of cytomegalovirus exposure and HLA in healthy donors. Looking at the study overall: In a previous analysis, some 120 million unique TCR beta sequences were found from 150 million to 200 million T cells. General study points: A later analysis associated under 20,000 TCR beta sequences with HLA alleles at a 0.05 false discovery rate. In a later analysis, productive TCRs from donors in an Asian-associated ancestry cluster reportedly carried fewer N-insertions than the cohort mean. CMV antigen specificity was confirmed in vitro for a few CMV-associated chains.

13 Jbeta primers and 60 Vbeta primers were used for the PCR. Clones were read by immunoSEQ multiplex PCR, and TCRdb kept only the in-frame ones, dropping some. The sample shows under 95,000 clones, and 0.58% sits with its ten largest clones. V shed 2 bases and J shed 4 bases, with 4 bases lying between them. The length of the CDR3 is 12 residues. Germline V gene sequence: CDR1 MGHDK, CDR2 SYGVNS. The specimen was PBMCs. The chain has TRBV25-1 and TRBJ2-3; D unresolved. The sequence was obtained from a man aged 45 to 65 in good health and CMV-seronegative. The CDR3, as DNA: TGTGCCAGCAGTGAACGGGCAGATACGCAGTATTTT. It yields the protein CASSERADTQYF.